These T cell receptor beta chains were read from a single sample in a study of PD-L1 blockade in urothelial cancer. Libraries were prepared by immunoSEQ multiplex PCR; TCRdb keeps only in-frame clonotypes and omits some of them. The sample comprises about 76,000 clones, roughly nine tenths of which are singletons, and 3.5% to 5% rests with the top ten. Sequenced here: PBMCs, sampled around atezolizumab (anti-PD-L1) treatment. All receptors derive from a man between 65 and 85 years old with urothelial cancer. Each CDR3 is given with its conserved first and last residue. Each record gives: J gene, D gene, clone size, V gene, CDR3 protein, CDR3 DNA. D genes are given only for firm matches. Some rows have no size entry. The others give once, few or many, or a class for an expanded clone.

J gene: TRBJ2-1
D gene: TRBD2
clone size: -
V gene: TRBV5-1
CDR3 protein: CASSLELAAYNEQFF
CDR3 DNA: TGCGCCAGCAGCTTGGAACTAGCGGCCTACAATGAGCAGTTCTTC

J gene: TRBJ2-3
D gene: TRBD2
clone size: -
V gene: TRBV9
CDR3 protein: CASSFGLAASTDTQYF
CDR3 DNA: TGTGCCAGCAGCTTTGGACTAGCGGCTAGCACAGATACGCAGTATTTT

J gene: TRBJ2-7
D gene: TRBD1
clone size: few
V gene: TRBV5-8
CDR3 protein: CASSLDRASEQYF
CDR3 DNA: TGTGCCAGCAGCTTAGACAGGGCTAGCGAGCAGTACTTC

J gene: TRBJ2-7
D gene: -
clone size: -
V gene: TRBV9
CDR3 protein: CASSPSGGVYEQYF
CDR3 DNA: TGTGCCAGCAGCCCCTCGGGGGGCGTCTACGAGCAGTACTTC

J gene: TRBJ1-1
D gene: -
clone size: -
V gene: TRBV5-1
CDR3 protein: CASSVTGKEAFF
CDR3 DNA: TGCGCCAGCAGCGTAACAGGGAAGGAAGCTTTCTTT

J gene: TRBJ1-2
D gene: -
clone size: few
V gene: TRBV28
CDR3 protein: CASSFPPDGYTF
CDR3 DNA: TGTGCCAGCAGTTTCCCCCCAGATGGCTACACCTTC

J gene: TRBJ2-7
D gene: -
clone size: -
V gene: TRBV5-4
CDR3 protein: CASSLARQETYEQYF
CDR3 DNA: TGTGCCAGCAGCTTGGCCAGACAGGAGACCTACGAGCAGTACTTC

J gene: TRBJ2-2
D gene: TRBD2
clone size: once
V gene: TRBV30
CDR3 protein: CAWRDGKVAGAGELFF
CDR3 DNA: TGTGCCTGGAGGGACGGGAAGGTAGCGGGAGCCGGGGAGCTGTTTTTT

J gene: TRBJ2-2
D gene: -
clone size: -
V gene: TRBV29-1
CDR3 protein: CSVEPSTGELFF
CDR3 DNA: TGCAGCGTTGAACCGAGCACCGGGGAGCTGTTTTTT

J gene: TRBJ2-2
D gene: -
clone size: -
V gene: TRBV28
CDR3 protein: CASSFRVEGISTGELFF
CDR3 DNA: TGTGCCAGCAGTTTTAGGGTAGAGGGTATATCGACCGGGGAGCTGTTTTTT

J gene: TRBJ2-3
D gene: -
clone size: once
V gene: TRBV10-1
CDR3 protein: CASSESGRPGDTQYF
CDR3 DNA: TGCGCCAGCAGTGAGTCCGGACGACCAGGGGATACGCAGTATTTT

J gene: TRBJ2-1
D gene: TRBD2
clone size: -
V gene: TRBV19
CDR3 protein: CASSWGLAGDPYNEQFF
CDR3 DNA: TGTGCCAGTAGTTGGGGACTAGCGGGAGATCCCTACAATGAGCAGTTCTTC

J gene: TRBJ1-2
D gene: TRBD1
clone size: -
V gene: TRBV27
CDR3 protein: CASSRQGVGRVEYGYTF
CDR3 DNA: TGTGCCAGCAGTCGACAGGGAGTAGGACGAGTGGAGTATGGCTACACCTTC

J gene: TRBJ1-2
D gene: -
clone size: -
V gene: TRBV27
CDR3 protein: CASSLGASYGYTF
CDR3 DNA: TGTGCCAGCAGTTTAGGGGCTTCTTATGGCTACACCTTC

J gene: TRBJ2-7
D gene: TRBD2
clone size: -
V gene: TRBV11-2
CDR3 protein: CASTRTSGDSYEQYF
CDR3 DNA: TGTGCCAGCACCCGGACTAGCGGGGACTCCTACGAGCAGTACTTC

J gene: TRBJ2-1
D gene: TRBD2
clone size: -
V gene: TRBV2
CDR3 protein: CASRGLAGAVVNEQFF
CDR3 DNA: TGTGCCAGCAGAGGACTAGCGGGAGCCGTAGTAAATGAGCAGTTCTTC

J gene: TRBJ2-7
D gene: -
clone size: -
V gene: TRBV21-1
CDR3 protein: CASNYHPYEQYF
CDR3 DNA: TGTGCCAGCAACTACCACCCCTACGAGCAGTACTTC

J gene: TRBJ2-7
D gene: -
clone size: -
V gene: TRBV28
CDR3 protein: CASSFRQGDDEQYF
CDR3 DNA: TGTGCCAGCAGTTTTCGGCAGGGTGACGACGAGCAGTACTTC

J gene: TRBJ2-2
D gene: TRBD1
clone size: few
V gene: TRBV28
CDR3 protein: CASSPDRGAITGELFF
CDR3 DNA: TGTGCCAGCAGCCCCGACAGGGGAGCTATCACCGGGGAGCTGTTTTTT

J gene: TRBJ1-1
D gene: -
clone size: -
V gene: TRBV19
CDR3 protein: CASSTPRGSDTEAFF
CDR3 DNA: TGTGCCAGTAGTACGCCGAGGGGGTCGGATACTGAAGCTTTCTTT

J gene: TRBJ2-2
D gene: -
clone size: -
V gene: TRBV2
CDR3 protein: CASSELYTGELFF
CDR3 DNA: TGTGCCAGCAGTGAATTGTATACCGGGGAGCTGTTTTTT

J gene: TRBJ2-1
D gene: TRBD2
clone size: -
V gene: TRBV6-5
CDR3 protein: CATLGRADNEQFF
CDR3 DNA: TGTGCCACCCTGGGGAGGGCGGACAATGAGCAGTTCTTC

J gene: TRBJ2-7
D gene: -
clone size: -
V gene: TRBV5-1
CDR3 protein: CASSLNTGTYEQYF
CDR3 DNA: TGCGCCAGCAGCTTGAACACGGGGACCTACGAGCAGTACTTC

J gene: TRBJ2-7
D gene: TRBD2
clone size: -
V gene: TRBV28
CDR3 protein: CASSRGTSGYEQYF
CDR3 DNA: TGTGCCAGCAGCCGCGGGACTAGCGGCTACGAGCAGTACTTC